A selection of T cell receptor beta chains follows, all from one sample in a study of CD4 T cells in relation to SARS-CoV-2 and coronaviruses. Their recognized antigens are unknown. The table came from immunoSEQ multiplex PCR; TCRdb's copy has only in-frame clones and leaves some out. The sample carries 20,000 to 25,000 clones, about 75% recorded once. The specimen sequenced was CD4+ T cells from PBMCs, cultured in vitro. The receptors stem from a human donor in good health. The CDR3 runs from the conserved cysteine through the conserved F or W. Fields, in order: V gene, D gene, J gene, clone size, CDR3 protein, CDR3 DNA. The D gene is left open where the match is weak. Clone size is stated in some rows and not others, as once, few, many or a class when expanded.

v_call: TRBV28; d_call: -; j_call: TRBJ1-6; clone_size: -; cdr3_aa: CASSRDGPYNSPLHF; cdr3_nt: TGTGCCAGCTCAAGGGACGGGCCGTATAATTCACCCCTCCACTTT
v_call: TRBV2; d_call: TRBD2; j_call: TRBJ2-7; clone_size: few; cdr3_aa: CASSEQGTSGSREQYF; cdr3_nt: TGTGCCAGCAGTGAACAGGGGACTAGCGGGAGCCGCGAGCAGTACTTC
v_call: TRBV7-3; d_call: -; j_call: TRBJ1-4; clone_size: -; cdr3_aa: CAARLNEKLFF; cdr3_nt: TGTGCCGCCCGACTGAATGAAAAACTGTTTTTT
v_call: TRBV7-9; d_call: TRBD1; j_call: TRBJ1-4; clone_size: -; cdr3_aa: CASSLRPDRGEKLFF; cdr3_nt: TGTGCCAGCAGCTTAAGGCCAGACAGGGGCGAAAAACTGTTTTTT
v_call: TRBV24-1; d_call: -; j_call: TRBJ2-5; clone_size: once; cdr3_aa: CATSDVVRQETQYF; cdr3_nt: TGTGCCACCAGTGATGTCGTCAGACAAGAGACCCAGTACTTC
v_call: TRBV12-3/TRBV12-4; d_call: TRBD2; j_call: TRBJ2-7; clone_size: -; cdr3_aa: CASRAGGRYEQYF; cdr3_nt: TGTGCCAGCCGGGCGGGAGGGCGTTACGAGCAGTACTTC
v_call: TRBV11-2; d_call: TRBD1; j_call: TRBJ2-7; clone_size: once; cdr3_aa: CASSGGTGPNEQYF; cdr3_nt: TGTGCCAGCAGCGGCGGGACAGGACCTAACGAGCAGTACTTC
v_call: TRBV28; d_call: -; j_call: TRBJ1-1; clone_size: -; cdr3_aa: CASSLIQGGAEAFF; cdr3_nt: TGTGCCAGCAGCCTAATACAGGGAGGCGCTGAAGCTTTCTTT
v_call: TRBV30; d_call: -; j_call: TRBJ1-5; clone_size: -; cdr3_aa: CAWAQANQPQHF; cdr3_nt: TGTGCCTGGGCTCAAGCGAATCAGCCCCAGCATTTT
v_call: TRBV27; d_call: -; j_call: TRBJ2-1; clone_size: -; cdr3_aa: CASSYRGTSYNEQFF; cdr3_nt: TGTGCCAGCAGTTATCGAGGGACTTCCTACAATGAGCAGTTCTTC
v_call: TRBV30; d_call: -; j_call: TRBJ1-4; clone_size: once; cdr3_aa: CAWTDGGASEKLFF; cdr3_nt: TGTGCCTGGACGGATGGGGGCGCTTCTGAAAAACTGTTTTTT
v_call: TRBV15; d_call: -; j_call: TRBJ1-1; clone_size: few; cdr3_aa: CATSRHTVRTEAFF; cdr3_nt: TGTGCCACCAGCAGGCACACGGTACGGACTGAAGCTTTCTTT
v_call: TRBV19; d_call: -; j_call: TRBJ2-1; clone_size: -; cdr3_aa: CASSTGTAGYNEQFF; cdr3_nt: TGTGCCAGTAGTACCGGGACCGCGGGCTACAATGAGCAGTTCTTC
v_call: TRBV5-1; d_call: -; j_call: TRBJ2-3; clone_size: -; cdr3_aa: CASSPGGVPSDTQYF; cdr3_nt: TGCGCCAGCAGCCCTGGCGGCGTCCCATCAGATACGCAGTATTTT
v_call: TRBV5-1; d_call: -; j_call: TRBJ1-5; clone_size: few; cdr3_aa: CASSLVGGGQPQHF; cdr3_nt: TGCGCCAGCAGCTTGGTTGGGGGCGGTCAGCCCCAGCATTTT
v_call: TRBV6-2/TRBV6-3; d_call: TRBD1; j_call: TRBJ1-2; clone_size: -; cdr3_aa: CASSTPRQGGYTF; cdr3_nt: TGTGCCAGCAGTACCCCTCGACAGGGCGGCTACACCTTC
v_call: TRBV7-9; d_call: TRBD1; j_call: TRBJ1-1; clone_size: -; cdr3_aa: CASSRDRAYTEAFF; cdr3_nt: TGTGCCAGCAGCCGGGACAGGGCGTACACTGAAGCTTTCTTT
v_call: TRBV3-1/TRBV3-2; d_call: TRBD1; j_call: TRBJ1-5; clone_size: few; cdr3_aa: CASSPRVPNRGTQPQHF; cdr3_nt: TGTGCCAGCAGCCCGCGAGTACCAAACAGGGGAACTCAGCCCCAGCATTTT
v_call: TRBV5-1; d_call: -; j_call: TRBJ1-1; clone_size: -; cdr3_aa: CASSLGQAGTEAFF; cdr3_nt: TGCGCCAGCAGCTTGGGACAGGCTGGCACTGAAGCTTTCTTT
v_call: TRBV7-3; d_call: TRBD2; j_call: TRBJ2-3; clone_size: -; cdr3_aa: CASSLYAGGTADTQYF; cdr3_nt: TGTGCCAGCAGCTTATACGCGGGAGGGACAGCAGATACGCAGTATTTT
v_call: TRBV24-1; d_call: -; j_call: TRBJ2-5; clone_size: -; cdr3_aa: CATSVGRGETQYF; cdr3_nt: TGTGCCACCAGTGTCGGAAGGGGTGAGACCCAGTACTTC
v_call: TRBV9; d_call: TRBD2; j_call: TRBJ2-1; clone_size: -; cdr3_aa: CASSVTSGIHNEQFF; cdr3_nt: TGTGCCAGCAGCGTAACTAGCGGGATTCACAATGAGCAGTTCTTC
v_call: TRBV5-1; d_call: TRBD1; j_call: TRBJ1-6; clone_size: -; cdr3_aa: CASSPGQGLNNSPLHF; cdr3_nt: TGCGCCAGCAGCCCGGGACAGGGACTGAATAATTCACCCCTCCACTTT
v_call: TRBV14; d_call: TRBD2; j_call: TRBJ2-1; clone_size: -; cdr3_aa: CASSPRLAGENYNEQFF; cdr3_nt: TGTGCCAGCAGTCCCCGCCTTGCGGGGGAAAATTACAATGAGCAGTTCTTC
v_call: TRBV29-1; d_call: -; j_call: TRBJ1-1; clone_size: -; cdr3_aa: CSVEGRTASNTEAFF; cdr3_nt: TGCAGCGTTGAAGGTCGGACAGCATCGAACACTGAAGCTTTCTTT
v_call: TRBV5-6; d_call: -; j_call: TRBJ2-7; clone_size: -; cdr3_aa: CASSLRVVEEQYF; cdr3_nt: TGTGCCAGCAGCTTACGGGTGGTTGAGGAGCAGTACTTC
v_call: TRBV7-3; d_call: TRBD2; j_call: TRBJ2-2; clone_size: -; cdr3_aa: CASSMSGRAVTGELFF; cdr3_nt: TGTGCCAGCAGCATGAGCGGGAGGGCCGTCACCGGGGAGCTGTTTTTT
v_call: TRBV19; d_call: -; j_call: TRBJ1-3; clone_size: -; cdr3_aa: CASSIRTAGNTIYF; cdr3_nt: TGTGCCAGTAGTATACGGACTGCTGGAAACACCATATATTTT
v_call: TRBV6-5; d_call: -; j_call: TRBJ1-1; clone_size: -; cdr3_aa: CASSYTMNTEAFF; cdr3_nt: TGTGCCAGCAGTTACACCATGAACACTGAAGCTTTCTTT
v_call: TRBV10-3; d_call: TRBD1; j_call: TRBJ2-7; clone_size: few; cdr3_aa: CAISGTVNYEQYF; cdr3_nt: TGTGCCATCAGCGGGACAGTCAACTACGAGCAGTACTTC
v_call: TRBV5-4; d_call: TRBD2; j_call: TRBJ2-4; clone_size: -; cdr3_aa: CAYLGLAGLRGKNIQYF; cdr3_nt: TGTGCCTACCTGGGACTAGCGGGACTTCGGGGCAAAAACATTCAGTACTTC
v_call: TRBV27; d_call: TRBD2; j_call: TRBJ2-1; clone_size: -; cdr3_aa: CASSLGLAGGLEQFF; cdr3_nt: TGTGCCAGCAGTCTCGGACTAGCGGGAGGACTAGAGCAGTTCTTC
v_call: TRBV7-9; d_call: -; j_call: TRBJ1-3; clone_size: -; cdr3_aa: CASSGTRSGNTIYF; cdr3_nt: TGTGCCAGTTCTGGGACACGCTCTGGAAACACCATATATTTT
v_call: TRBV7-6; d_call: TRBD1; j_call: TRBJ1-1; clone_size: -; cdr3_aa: CASSSNPTGVAAEAFF; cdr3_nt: TGTGCCAGCAGCTCCAACCCGACAGGGGTGGCCGCTGAAGCTTTCTTT
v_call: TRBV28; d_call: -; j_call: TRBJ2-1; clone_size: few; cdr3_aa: CAGRRANYNEQFF; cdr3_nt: TGTGCCGGGAGGCGGGCAAATTACAATGAGCAGTTCTTC
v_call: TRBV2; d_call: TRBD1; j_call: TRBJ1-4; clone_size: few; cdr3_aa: CASSQQGGTTNEKLFF; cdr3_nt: TGTGCCAGCAGTCAGCAAGGGGGCACAACTAATGAAAAACTGTTTTTT
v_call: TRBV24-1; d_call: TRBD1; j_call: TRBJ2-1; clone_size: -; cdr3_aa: CATSDLGTGNSYNEQFF; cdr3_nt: TGTGCCACCAGTGATTTGGGGACAGGGAACTCCTACAATGAGCAGTTCTTC
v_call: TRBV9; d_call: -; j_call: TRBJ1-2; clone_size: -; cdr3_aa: CASSVIIPPLRGYTF; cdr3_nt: TGTGCCAGCAGCGTCATAATCCCCCCTCTACGTGGCTACACCTTC
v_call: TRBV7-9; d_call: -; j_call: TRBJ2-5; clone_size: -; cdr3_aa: CASSLSATLGQTQYF; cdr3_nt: TGTGCCAGCAGCTTATCCGCTACCCTCGGACAGACCCAGTACTTC
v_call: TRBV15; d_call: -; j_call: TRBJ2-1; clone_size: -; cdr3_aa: CATSRDRINEQFF; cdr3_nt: TGTGCCACCAGCAGAGACAGGATCAATGAGCAGTTCTTC
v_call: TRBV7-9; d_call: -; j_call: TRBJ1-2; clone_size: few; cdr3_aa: CASSTLDYGYTF; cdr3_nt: TGTGCCAGCAGCACCTTGGACTATGGCTACACCTTC
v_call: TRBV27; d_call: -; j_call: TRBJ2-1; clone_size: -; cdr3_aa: CASSFLGNEQFF; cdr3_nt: TGTGCCAGCAGTTTTTTGGGCAATGAGCAGTTCTTC
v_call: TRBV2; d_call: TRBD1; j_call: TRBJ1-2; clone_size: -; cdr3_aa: CASSDSGQGYGYTF; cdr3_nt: TGTGCCAGCAGTGATTCCGGACAGGGCTATGGCTACACCTTC
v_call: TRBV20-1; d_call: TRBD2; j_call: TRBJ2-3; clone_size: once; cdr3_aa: CSAGGLADVGIADTQYF; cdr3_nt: TGCAGTGCTGGTGGACTAGCGGATGTGGGGATTGCAGATACGCAGTATTTT
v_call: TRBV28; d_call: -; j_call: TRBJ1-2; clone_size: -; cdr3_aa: CASRMDPNRARGYTF; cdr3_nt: TGTGCCAGCAGAATGGACCCGAACAGGGCTCGCGGCTACACCTTC
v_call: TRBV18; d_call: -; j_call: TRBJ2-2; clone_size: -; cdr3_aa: CASSPRNTGELFF; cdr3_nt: TGTGCCAGCTCACCCCGAAACACCGGGGAGCTGTTTTTT
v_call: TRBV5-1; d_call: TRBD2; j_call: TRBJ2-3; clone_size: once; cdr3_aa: CASIPPGLAGRTDTQYF; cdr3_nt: TGCGCCAGCATCCCGCCAGGACTAGCGGGCCGCACAGATACGCAGTATTTT
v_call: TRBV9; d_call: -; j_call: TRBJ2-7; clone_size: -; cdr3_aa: CASSLAGDTAYEQYF; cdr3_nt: TGTGCCAGCAGCCTAGCCGGGGACACCGCCTACGAGCAGTACTTC
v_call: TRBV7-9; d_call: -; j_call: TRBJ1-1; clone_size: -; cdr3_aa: CASSLPFMNTEAFF; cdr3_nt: TGTGCCAGCAGCCTCCCTTTTATGAACACTGAAGCTTTCTTT
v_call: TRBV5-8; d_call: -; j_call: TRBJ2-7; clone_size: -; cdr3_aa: CASRRGLTYEQYF; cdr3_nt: TGTGCCAGCAGGCGGGGTTTGACCTACGAGCAGTACTTC
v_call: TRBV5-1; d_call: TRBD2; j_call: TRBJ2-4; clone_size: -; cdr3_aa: CASSTGLAGGPPGNIQYF; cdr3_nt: TGCGCCAGCAGCACGGGACTAGCGGGAGGGCCTCCGGGAAACATTCAGTACTTC
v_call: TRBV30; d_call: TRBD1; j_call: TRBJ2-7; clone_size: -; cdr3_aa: CAWTRHRQGGKNEQYF; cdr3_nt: TGTGCCTGGACCCGCCATAGACAGGGTGGTAAGAACGAGCAGTACTTC